The rows below give T cell receptor beta chains drawn from one sample of a study of human T cells and chemical hapten exposure. TCRdb reanalysed the RACE reads using MiXCR and keeps one entry per CDR3 protein. The sample carries fewer than 100,000 distinct CDR3 sequences, 11% recorded once. Sequencing used whole blood, obtained in connection with sensitization to the hapten diphenylcyclopropenone (DPC). The origin of the receptors is a man aged 18 to 29 with alopecia areata. Some clones in this sample may be carry-over from other donors' samples. The CDR3 runs from the conserved cysteine through the conserved F or W. The D gene is left open where the match is weak. The size of a clone is reported for some rows only, either as once, few or many, or as a class for expanded clones.

size: .
V: TRBV20-1
J: TRBJ1-1
D: TRBD1
CDR3: CSAPPGQGIGEAFF
DNA: TGCAGTGCCCCGCCGGGACAGGGAATAGGTGAAGCTTTCTTT

size: .
V: TRBV7-3
J: TRBJ2-1
D: .
CDR3: CASSSGTGYNEQFF
DNA: TGTGCCAGCAGCTCGGGGACCGGATACAATGAGCAGTTCTTC

size: many
V: TRBV7-2
J: TRBJ2-7
D: TRBD1
CDR3: CASSTQGYEQYF
DNA: TGTGCCAGCAGCACACAGGGGTACGAGCAGTACTTC

size: few
V: TRBV20-1
J: TRBJ2-7
D: .
CDR3: CSARVRRQTYEQYF
DNA: TGCAGTGCTAGAGTTCGGCGACAAACCTACGAGCAGTACTTC

size: many
V: TRBV6-5
J: TRBJ2-5
D: .
CDR3: CASRSQETQYF
DNA: TGTGCCAGCAGGAGCCAAGAGACCCAGTACTTC

size: .
V: TRBV18
J: TRBJ1-5
D: .
CDR3: CASSQGDSNQPQHF
DNA: TGTGCCAGCTCACAAGGTGATTCCAATCAGCCCCAGCATTTT

size: few
V: TRBV18
J: TRBJ2-2
D: .
CDR3: CASSPPWGTESGELFF
DNA: TGTGCCAGCTCACCCCCTTGGGGCACGGAGTCCGGGGAGCTGTTTTTT

size: few
V: TRBV7-3
J: TRBJ2-1
D: .
CDR3: CASSKSNEQFF
DNA: TGTGCCAGCAGCAAAAGCAATGAGCAGTTCTTC

size: few
V: TRBV4-3
J: TRBJ2-1
D: .
CDR3: CASSQFRAAYYNEQFF
DNA: TGCGCCAGCAGCCAATTCCGGGCCGCGTACTACAATGAGCAGTTCTTC

size: few
V: TRBV4-1
J: TRBJ2-7
D: TRBD1
CDR3: CASSQSLTGKQYF
DNA: TGCGCCAGCAGCCAGAGCTTGACAGGGAAGCAGTACTTC

size: few
V: TRBV12-2
J: TRBJ2-7
D: .
CDR3: CASRLIYEQYF
DNA: TGTGCAAGTCGCTTAATATACGAGCAGTACTTC

size: few
V: TRBV29-1
J: TRBJ2-7
D: .
CDR3: CSVGYRDEQYF
DNA: TGCAGCGTTGGATACAGGGACGAGCAGTACTTC

size: .
V: TRBV19
J: TRBJ2-1
D: TRBD2
CDR3: CASRRSGLAGNEQFF
DNA: TGTGCCAGTAGGCGATCGGGACTAGCGGGGAATGAGCAGTTCTTC

size: .
V: TRBV9
J: TRBJ2-7
D: TRBD1
CDR3: CASSVGVGGSNREQYF
DNA: TGTGCCAGCAGCGTAGGGGTAGGGGGCTCAAATCGCGAGCAGTACTTC

size: .
V: TRBV2
J: TRBJ2-1
D: .
CDR3: CASSGWGGQRVNNEQFF
DNA: TGTGCCAGCAGTGGGTGGGGCGGACAGAGAGTAAACAATGAGCAGTTCTTC

size: few
V: TRBV6-2/TRBV6-3
J: TRBJ1-5
D: .
CDR3: CASGLIDFGQPQHF
DNA: TGTGCCAGCGGGCTTATAGACTTTGGGCAGCCCCAGCATTTT

size: .
V: TRBV7-6
J: TRBJ2-3
D: TRBD2
CDR3: CASSLEKRGAGTDTQYF
DNA: TGTGCCAGCAGCTTAGAGAAGCGGGGGGCCGGGACAGATACGCAGTATTTT

size: many
V: TRBV27
J: TRBJ1-5
D: .
CDR3: CASSFRGAGNQPQHF
DNA: TGTGCCAGCAGTTTTCGGGGAGCGGGCAATCAGCCCCAGCATTTT

size: many
V: TRBV20-1
J: TRBJ1-6
D: TRBD1
CDR3: CSATTTQTGSPLHF
DNA: TGCAGTGCTACCACGACACAGACAGGGTCACCCCTCCACTTT

size: few
V: TRBV9
J: TRBJ1-5
D: .
CDR3: CASSANPTNQPQHF
DNA: TGTGCCAGCAGCGCAAACCCGACAAACCAGCCCCAGCATTTT

size: many
V: TRBV7-9
J: TRBJ1-6
D: .
CDR3: CASSFLQGNNSPLHF
DNA: TGTGCCAGCAGCTTTCTGCAGGGAAATAATTCACCCCTCCACTTT

size: many
V: TRBV19
J: TRBJ2-1
D: .
CDR3: CASSIEGVNEQFF
DNA: TGTGCCAGTAGTATAGAAGGGGTCAATGAGCAGTTCTTC

size: many
V: TRBV7-2
J: TRBJ2-5
D: .
CDR3: CASRIGMETQYF
DNA: TGTGCCAGCAGAATTGGGATGGAGACCCAGTACTTC

size: many
V: TRBV29-1
J: TRBJ1-2
D: .
CDR3: CSAGQNYGYTF
DNA: TGCAGCGCCGGACAGAACTATGGCTACACCTTC

size: few
V: TRBV4-3
J: TRBJ2-3
D: TRBD2
CDR3: CASSQRGADTQYF
DNA: TGCGCCAGCAGCCAACGGGGGGCAGATACGCAGTATTTT

size: few
V: TRBV7-9
J: TRBJ2-1
D: TRBD1
CDR3: CASSSTTGANYNEQFF
DNA: TGTGCCAGCAGCTCTACGACAGGGGCCAACTACAATGAGCAGTTCTTC

size: few
V: TRBV29-1
J: TRBJ2-3
D: .
CDR3: CSVPADTQYF
DNA: TGCAGCGTACCTGCAGATACGCAGTATTTT

size: many
V: TRBV4-3
J: TRBJ1-3
D: .
CDR3: CASSQDFRSSGNTIYF
DNA: TGCGCCAGCAGCCAAGATTTCCGGTCCTCTGGAAACACCATATATTTT